The entry below gives a single T cell receptor beta chain sequence along with its context. This sample is part of a study of CD8+ T cells in alopecia areata. Extraction and reverse transcription of RNA yielded cDNA as the sequencing template. Repertoires were generated with immunoSEQ multiplex PCR, while TCRdb's copy carries only in-frame clones and drops some. Among more than 150,000 clones listed, about 63% were seen once. Germline lookup yields CDR1 LGHNA and CDR2 YNFKEQ. The CDR3 is 15 residues long. Trimming took off 0 bases at V and 1 base at J, with 9 bases between the two ends. This chain uses TRBV4-2 with TRBJ1-1; D call uncertain. The receptor's source is a human donor with alopecia areata. The specimen was CD4+ T cells sorted from blood, collected at week 0. Here the CDR3 DNA reads TGTGCCAGCAGCCAAGAGGCGGCGGAGAACACTGAAGCTTTCTTT. It translates to CASSQEAAENTEAFF.